The entry below describes one TCR beta chain. This table comes from immunoSEQ multiplex PCR, and its TCRdb copy is limited to in-frame clones, with some not included. The sample carries tens of thousands of clones, 80% to 90% recorded once. Sampling times: baseline, cycle 4 day 1, cycle 7 day 1. The sample is drawn from a study of OX40 agonist ivuxolimab in advanced cancers. The wider study: A partial response was reached by three patients: one with hepatocellular carcinoma and two with cutaneous melanoma.

J was trimmed by 5 bases and V by 3 bases; bases with no gene match: 9. The CDR3 extends over 14 amino acids. Germline V gene sequence: CDR1 SQVTM, CDR2 ANQGSEA. The sequence was collected from an adult with an advanced solid tumor such as melanoma, head and neck, liver or kidney cancer. This material consisted of CD4+ or CD8+ T cells sorted from blood, taken in a trial of the OX40 agonist ivuxolimab. The chain carries TRBV29-1 and TRBJ2-5, with TRBD2 identical over 7 bases. The CDR3 coding sequence is TGCAGCGTTGACCCTGGCGGGGGTATGGAGACCCAGTACTTC. As protein: CSVDPGGGMETQYF.